This passage covers 14 T cell receptor beta chains from one sample sequenced in a study of blood T cell repertoires in COVID-19 (dated by TCRdb to 2018 to 2020). The library was built by means of the immunoSEQ multiplex PCR assay. The source is immuneACCESS, and TCRdb retained only in-frame sequences with V and J called. Part of the clones is not carried over; for the studies checked, unresolved V genes explain less than half of this, and the remainder is unexplained. Here the sample has about 120,000 clones; roughly three quarters occur a single time. 37% of the sample comes from the top ten. The material sequenced was peripheral blood. Receptors were obtained from a man aged 35 to 55 with active or convalescent COVID-19.

The chain is built from TRBV7-2 and TRBJ1-1; 8 bases align to TRBD1. V gave up 5 bases and J gave up 0 bases; unmatched junction bases: 8. CDR1 and CDR2 (germline): SGHTA, FQGNSA. The CDR3 consists of 16 residues. Here the CDR3 DNA reads TGTGCCAGCAGCCGTCGGACAGGGATGATGAACACTGAAGCTTTCTTT. Its protein is CASSRRTGMMNTEAFF. The variable domain in full, completed from reference TRBV7-2 and TRBJ1-1, reads GAGVSQSPSNKVTEKGKDVELRCDPISGHTALYWYRQSLGQGLEFLIYFQGNSAPDKSGLPSDRFSAERTGGSVSTLTIQRTQQEDSAVYLCASSRRTGMMNTEAFFGQGTRLTVV.

A few counts support this clone. V gene TRBV11-2 combines with J gene TRBJ2-3; D may be TRBD1 (5 bases). Trimming stripped 1 base from V and 2 bases from J, with 7 bases between. The germline V gene has CDR1 SGHAT and CDR2 FQNNGV. This CDR3 has 14 residues. The CDR3: CASSLGQHTDTQYF. CDR3 nucleotides: TGTGCCAGCAGCTTAGGACAGCACACAGATACGCAGTATTTT.

Only one count was recorded for this clone. The chain joins TRBV5-1 to TRBJ1-3; D gene uncertain. The CDR3 extends over 16 amino acids. Germline V CDR1 and CDR2: SGHRS, YFSETQ. Between the trimmed V and J ends, which lost 0 bases and 3 bases, there was a span of 13 bases. CDR3 region: CASSLAGIGFGNTIYF. CDR3 DNA: TGCGCCAGCAGCTTGGCCGGTATCGGGTTTGGAAACACCATATATTTT.

The chain couples TRBV5-1 to TRBJ1-1, with D hard to call. V shed 6 bases and J shed 0 bases, with 12 bases lying between them. CDR3 size: 14 residues. Germline V gene sequence: CDR1 SGHRS, CDR2 YFSETQ. DNA of the CDR3: TGCGCCAGCACCCCTGACATGATGAACACTGAAGCTTTCTTT. Translation: CASTPDMMNTEAFF.

The V gene is TRBV9, the J gene TRBJ2-7; the match to TRBD1 covers 8 bases. With 4 bases clipped from V and 3 bases from J, the junction kept 6 bases outside the gene matches. Germline values: CDR1 SGDLS, CDR2 YYNGEE. The CDR3 sequence is 14 residues long. CDR3 loop: CASSPQGALYEQYF. CDR3 coding DNA: TGTGCCAGCAGCCCCCAGGGGGCACTCTACGAGCAGTACTTC.

This chain links TRBV14 with TRBJ1-1, with TRBD1 as a possible D gene (5 bases). This CDR3 is 12 amino acids long. The V gene's germline CDR1 is SGHDN and CDR2 FVKESK. V gave up 4 bases and J gave up 7 bases, with 10 bases separating them. CDR3 sequence (DNA): TGTGCCAGCAGCCGGGACTATGGTGAAGCTTTCTTT. Translating it yields CASSRDYGEAFF. The whole variable domain, filled in from reference TRBV14 and TRBJ1-1, reads EAGVTQFPSHSVIEKGQTVTLRCDPISGHDNLYWYRRVMGKEIKFLLHFVKESKQDESGMPNNRFLAERTGGTYSTLKVQPAELEDSGVYFCASSRDYGEAFFGQGTRLTVV.

The chain employs TRBV9 and TRBJ2-7; tentative D call: TRBD2 (5 bases). Trimming shortened V by 0 bases and J by 9 bases, and 19 bases separated the two germline ends. Per the germline V gene, CDR1 is SGDLS and CDR2 is YYNGEE. This CDR3 contains 15 residues. The CDR3 coding sequence is TGTGCCAGCAGCGTAGGGCTAGCCGGGAACCTAGGGCAGTACTTC. Its translation: CASSVGLAGNLGQYF.

V usage is TRBV4-1 and J usage is TRBJ2-1, with 12 bases matching TRBD2. Germline trimming cut 5 bases from V and 1 base from J; bases unmatched to any gene: 9. Per germline, CDR1 MGHRA and CDR2 YSYEKL. The CDR3 sequence is 18 residues long. The CDR3 region is CASSERLAGEISYNEQFF. CDR3 nucleotide sequence: TGCGCCAGCAGCGAGAGACTAGCGGGAGAAATATCCTACAATGAGCAGTTCTTC.

By sample share, this clone is medium-sized. The chain links TRBV5-1 to TRBJ1-4; no clear D. V was cut by 1 base and J by 3 bases, with 7 bases left in between. Germline CDR1 is SGHRS and CDR2 is YFSETQ. This CDR3 is 14 amino acids long. The CDR3 DNA sequence: TGCGCCAGCAGCTTGTGGGCAGCTAATGAAAAACTGTTTTTT. Translated: CASSLWAANEKLFF.

The genes are TRBV13 and TRBJ1-6, with D possibly matching TRBD1 (6 bases). The ends were cut back, 2 bases at V and 7 bases at J, with 12 bases in the middle. Germline V gene sequence: CDR1 PRHDT, CDR2 FYEKMQ (reference sequence). The CDR3 length is 15 residues. Written as DNA, the CDR3 is TGTGCCAGCAGCTTAAGGGGGGGTGGGAATTCACCCCTCCACTTT. This encodes CASSLRGGGNSPLHF.

This chain links TRBV11-3 with TRBJ1-1, with D maybe TRBD1 (5 bases). The CDR3 contains 15 residues. V was cut by 1 base and J by 5 bases, with 14 bases left in between. Germline V lookup: CDR1 SGHNT, CDR2 YENEEA. CDR3 loop: CASSLGLDQGTEAFF. The CDR3 DNA sequence: TGTGCCAGCAGCTTAGGTCTCGATCAGGGAACTGAAGCTTTCTTT.

This clone was detected a few times. CDR3 sequence (DNA): TGTGCCAGCAGCGGGGACAGATACAATCAGCCCCAGCATTTT. Its translation is CASSGDRYNQPQHF. The genes are TRBV2 and TRBJ1-5; 7 bases line up with TRBD1. The V segment lost 6 bases and the J segment 3 bases; nucleotides outside the gene matches: 5. The CDR3 spans 14 residues. Germline-derived CDR1 and CDR2 are SNHLY and FYNNEI.

The chain joins TRBV7-8 to TRBJ1-1, with D perhaps TRBD1 (5 bases). The CDR3 extends over 16 amino acids. The V end was cut by 0 bases, the J end by 3 bases, with 14 bases between. The germline CDR1 and CDR2 sequences are SGHVS and FQNEAQ. CDR3 in DNA: TGTGCCAGCAGCTTAGCTCCTCAGGGAGGTGACACTGAAGCTTTCTTT. This codes for CASSLAPQGGDTEAFF. Supplemented by reference TRBV7-8 and TRBJ1-1, the full variable domain reads GAGVSQSPRYKVAKRGQDVALRCDPISGHVSLFWYQQALGQGPEFLTYFQNEAQLDKSGLPSDRFFAERPEGSVSTLKIQRTQQEDSAVYLCASSLAPQGGDTEAFFGQGTRLTVV.

J is TRBJ2-6 and V is TRBV27; TRBD1 matches 11 bases. Germline V gene sequence: CDR1 MNHEY, CDR2 SMNVEV (reference sequence). Trimming at V came to 2 bases and at J to 0 bases, leaving 3 bases not matched to a gene. The CDR3 has 18 amino acids. The CDR3 spells CASSLSGTGGSGANVLTF. The CDR3, as DNA: TGTGCCAGCAGTTTAAGTGGGACAGGGGGCTCTGGGGCCAACGTCCTGACTTTC.